This T cell receptor beta chain was recovered during a study of Graves' ophthalmopathy and Graves' hyperthyroidism. About the research overall: Samples of peripheral blood were obtained at initial diagnosis, prior to treatment of any kind. Study findings and constraints: From stable hyperthyroidism, ophthalmopathy was separated by a 13-signature model with 85% to 90% sensitivity and roughly 81% specificity.

RNA transcripts served as template for amplifying TCR beta CDR3 sequences. In the first round, RT-PCR was carried out with HTBI primers, and a multiplex PCR formed the second round. TCRdb called the multiplex PCR reads again in MiXCR, with one record for every CDR3 protein. The profile shows 200,000 to 250,000 distinct CDR3 sequences, 20% to 25% of them singletons. Per germline, CDR1 SEHNR and CDR2 FQNEAQ (reference sequence). V lost 4 bases and J lost 5, with 14 bases in between. The CDR3 runs 15 residues. For donors with ophthalmopathy, the disease showed moderate-to-severe activity, reached CAS ≥3 and NOSPECS ≥4, and had lasted under 3 months. On this clonotype: The antigen remains undetermined. Since the CDR3 does not end with the conserved phenylalanine or tryptophan, this likely comes from a read error.

Source material: peripheral blood. The receptor comes from a woman between 50 and 59 years old with Graves' ophthalmopathy. The J gene is TRBJ2-2, the V gene TRBV7-9, with D perhaps matching TRBD1 (5 bases). The CDR3: CASSSDDGATGELFL. In nucleotides, the CDR3 is TGTGCCAGCAGCTCCGACGATGGGGCGACCGGGGAGCTGTTTCTT.